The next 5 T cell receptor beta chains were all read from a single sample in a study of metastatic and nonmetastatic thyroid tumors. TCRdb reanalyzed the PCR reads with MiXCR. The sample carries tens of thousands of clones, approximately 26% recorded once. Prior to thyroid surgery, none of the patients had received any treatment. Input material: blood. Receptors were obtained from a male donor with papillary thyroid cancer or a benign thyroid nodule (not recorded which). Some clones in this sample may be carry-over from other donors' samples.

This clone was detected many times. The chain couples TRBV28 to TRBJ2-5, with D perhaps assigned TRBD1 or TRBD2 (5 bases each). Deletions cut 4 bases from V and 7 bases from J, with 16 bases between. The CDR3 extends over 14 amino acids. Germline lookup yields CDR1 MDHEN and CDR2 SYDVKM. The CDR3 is CASSSGTDRGTQYF. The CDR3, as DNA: TGTGCCAGCAGTTCCGGGACGGACCGCGGGACCCAGTACTTC.

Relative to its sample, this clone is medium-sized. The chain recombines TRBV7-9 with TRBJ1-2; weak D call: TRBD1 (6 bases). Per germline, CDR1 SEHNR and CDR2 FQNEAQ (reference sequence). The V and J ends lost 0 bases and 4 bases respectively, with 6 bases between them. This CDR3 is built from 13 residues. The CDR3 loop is CASSLATGYGYTF. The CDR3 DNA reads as TGTGCCAGCAGCTTAGCGACAGGCTATGGCTACACCTTC.

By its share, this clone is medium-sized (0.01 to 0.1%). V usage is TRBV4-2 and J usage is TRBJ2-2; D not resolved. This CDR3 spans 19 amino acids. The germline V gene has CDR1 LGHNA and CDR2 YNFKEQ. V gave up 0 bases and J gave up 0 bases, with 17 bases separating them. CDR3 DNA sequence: TGTGCCAGCAGCCAAGACGTGTTTGGGGTGACTTCGAACACCGGGGAGCTGTTTTTT. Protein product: CASSQDVFGVTSNTGELFF.

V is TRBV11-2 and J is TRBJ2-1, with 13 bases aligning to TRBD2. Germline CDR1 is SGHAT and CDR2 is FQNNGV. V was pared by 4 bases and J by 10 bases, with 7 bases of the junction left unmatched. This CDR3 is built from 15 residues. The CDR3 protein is CASSSTSGRAGEQFF. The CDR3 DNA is TGTGCCAGCAGCTCTACTAGCGGGAGGGCCGGGGAGCAGTTCTTC.

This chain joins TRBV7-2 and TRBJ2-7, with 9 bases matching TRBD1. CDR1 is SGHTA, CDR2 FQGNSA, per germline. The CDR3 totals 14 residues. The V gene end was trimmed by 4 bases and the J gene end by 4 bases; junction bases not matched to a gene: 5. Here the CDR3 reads CASSSGQGGYEQYF. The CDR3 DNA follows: TGTGCCAGCAGCTCGGGACAGGGCGGGTACGAGCAGTACTTC.